Sequencing of this TCR beta chain was carried out in a study of blood T cell repertoires in COVID-19. For the study at large: Samples of COVID-19 (acute and convalescent) were obtained from the United States, Italy and Spain. Nucleic acid was either cDNA or gDNA, and it came from T cells, B-cell-depleted T cells, or PBMCs.

Per the authors' pipeline: Estimates of nucleated cell counts were drawn from the amplification of reference gene primers. Libraries were prepared by immunoSEQ multiplex PCR; TCRdb keeps only in-frame clonotypes and omits some of them. The V and J calls and clone size were taken over from that table, and D and trimming were inferred from the DNA. This sample has 200,000 to 250,000 clones, with about 87% found just once. This CDR3 is built from 19 residues. This TCR was recovered from a man in his 60s with acute or convalescent COVID-19. This rearrangement joins TRBV12-1 to TRBJ2-3; the table's D call, TRBD1, was not checked against the DNA. TRBV12-1 is a documented pseudogene. The sequenced sample consisted of peripheral blood. The DNA of the CDR3 is TGTGCCAGCAGCTTTGTACAGCCCGACCCCAGGGCTAGCACAGATACGCAGTATTTT. Translated, it gives CASSFVQPDPRASTDTQYF.